This is a list of T cell receptor beta chains from one sample in a study of T cells after somatic rescue of genetic block. Repertoires were generated with immunoSEQ multiplex PCR, while TCRdb's copy carries only in-frame clones and drops some. The sample has around 67,000 clones, 92% seen once; the top ten hold about 2.9%. Sample: peripheral blood mononuclear cells (PBMCs). The receptors stem from a man in his forties. The CDR3 runs from the conserved cysteine through the conserved F or W. The D gene is left open where the match is weak. Not all rows give a size; the values are once, few, many and, for expanded clones, a class.

13	TRBV9	NA	TRBJ2-7	NA	CASSVDSSYEQYF	TGTGCCAGCAGCGTAGATAGCTCCTACGAGCAGTACTTC
12	TRBV19	NA	TRBJ1-6	NA	CASSMWNSPLHF	TGTGCCAGTAGTATGTGGAATTCACCCCTCCACTTT
15	TRBV7-2	TRBD2	TRBJ2-7	NA	CASSPFSGGFVEQYF	TGTGCCAGCAGCCCCTTTAGCGGGGGATTTGTCGAGCAGTACTTC
12	TRBV30	TRBD1	TRBJ1-4	NA	CAWSTGEKKLFF	TGTGCCTGGAGCACAGGGGAGAAAAAACTGTTTTTT
14	TRBV5-6	TRBD1	TRBJ2-1	NA	CASSWDRSYNEQFF	TGTGCCAGCAGCTGGGACAGGAGCTACAATGAGCAGTTCTTC
12	TRBV7-8	NA	TRBJ1-1	NA	CASGQGITEAFF	TGTGCCAGCGGGCAGGGGATTACTGAAGCTTTCTTT
11	TRBV30	NA	TRBJ2-3	NA	CAWSMSDTQYF	TGTGCCTGGAGTATGTCAGATACGCAGTATTTT
15	TRBV6-5	NA	TRBJ1-2	NA	CASSYVRQTNYGYTF	TGTGCCAGCAGTTACGTTCGTCAAACAAACTATGGCTACACCTTC
14	TRBV4-1	NA	TRBJ2-7	NA	CASSQDRVENEQYF	TGCGCCAGCAGCCAAGATAGGGTAGAGAACGAGCAGTACTTC
13	TRBV10-1	NA	TRBJ1-1	NA	CASSESGNTEAFF	TGCGCCAGCAGTGAGTCAGGGAACACTGAAGCTTTCTTT
12	TRBV9	NA	TRBJ1-1	NA	CASSPSRTEAFF	TGTGCCAGCAGCCCCTCGCGCACTGAAGCTTTCTTT
18	TRBV12-5	NA	TRBJ2-2	NA	CASGLARGGVGNTGELFF	TGTGCTAGTGGTTTGGCCCGAGGTGGGGTTGGAAACACCGGGGAGCTGTTTTTT
17	TRBV5-4	NA	TRBJ1-1	NA	CASRSRFRGRRNTEAFF	TGTGCCAGCAGGAGTAGATTCAGGGGCCGGCGGAACACTGAAGCTTTCTTT
15	TRBV12-5	TRBD1	TRBJ2-3	NA	CASGLVGTGTDTQYF	TGTGCTAGTGGTTTGGTTGGGACAGGGACAGATACGCAGTATTTT
14	TRBV7-2	NA	TRBJ2-1	once	CASSPRGRLNEQFF	TGTGCCAGCAGCCCACGGGGGCGATTGAATGAGCAGTTCTTC
12	TRBV10-1	NA	TRBJ2-2	NA	CAAHRNTGELFF	TGCGCCGCCCATAGGAACACCGGGGAGCTGTTTTTT
12	TRBV5-5	NA	TRBJ1-2	few	CASSSTVGGYTF	TGTGCCAGCAGCTCGACCGTCGGGGGCTACACCTTC
15	TRBV6-1	NA	TRBJ1-6	NA	CASSDRRGIESPLHF	TGTGCCAGCAGTGATAGAAGAGGGATCGAATCACCCCTCCACTTT
15	TRBV15	NA	TRBJ1-3	NA	CATSRDLGGDNTIYF	TGTGCCACCAGCAGAGATCTTGGGGGGGATAACACCATATATTTT
14	TRBV6-4	TRBD2	TRBJ2-3	NA	CASSRGGSTDTQYF	TGTGCCAGCAGTCGCGGGGGTAGCACAGATACGCAGTATTTT
13	TRBV6-4	TRBD1	TRBJ1-1	NA	CASSETGRTEAFF	TGTGCCAGCAGTGAGACAGGGCGGACTGAAGCTTTCTTT
15	TRBV7-2	TRBD2	TRBJ2-7	once	CASSLGLAGGYEQYF	TGTGCCAGCAGCTTAGGTTTAGCGGGAGGCTACGAGCAGTACTTC
15	TRBV28	NA	TRBJ1-2	NA	CASSIPPGTRYGYTF	TGTGCCAGCAGCATCCCCCCCGGGACGCGCTATGGCTACACCTTC
14	TRBV5-1	NA	TRBJ2-7	NA	CASRLGRNSYEQYF	TGCGCCAGCCGCCTGGGACGGAACTCCTACGAGCAGTACTTC
16	TRBV5-1	NA	TRBJ2-3	once	CASSKGSQSSTDTQYF	TGCGCCAGCAGCAAGGGTTCCCAGAGTAGCACAGATACGCAGTATTTT
15	TRBV7-2	TRBD2	TRBJ2-1	NA	CASSRIAGTRNEQFF	TGTGCCAGCAGCAGGATTGCCGGGACTAGAAATGAGCAGTTCTTC
16	TRBV5-1	TRBD2	TRBJ2-3	NA	CASSLDAPSGGDTQYF	TGCGCCAGCAGCTTGGACGCGCCTAGCGGGGGCGATACGCAGTATTTT
19	TRBV6-1	NA	TRBJ2-1	NA	CASSESRGRGEVHNDEQFF	TGTGCCAGCAGTGAATCCCGAGGCAGGGGCGAAGTCCACAACGATGAGCAGTTCTTC
16	TRBV5-1	TRBD2	TRBJ2-5	once	CASSLFLAGAQETQYF	TGCGCCAGCAGCTTATTCCTAGCGGGGGCTCAAGAGACCCAGTACTTC
14	TRBV7-2	NA	TRBJ1-1	NA	CASSLARGETEAFF	TGTGCCAGCAGCTTAGCAAGGGGGGAAACTGAAGCTTTCTTT
13	TRBV18	NA	TRBJ2-5	NA	CASSPGQQETQYF	TGTGCCAGCTCACCCGGACAGCAAGAGACCCAGTACTTC
15	TRBV5-5	TRBD2	TRBJ2-1	NA	CASSSAPGLEAEQFF	TGTGCCAGCAGCAGCGCTCCGGGACTAGAGGCTGAGCAGTTCTTC
11	TRBV19	NA	TRBJ2-2	NA	CASKGAGELFF	TGTGCCAGTAAGGGGGCCGGGGAGCTGTTTTTT
11	TRBV30	NA	TRBJ1-1	NA	CAWSDGTEAFF	TGTGCCTGGAGTGACGGCACTGAAGCTTTCTTT
16	TRBV5-1	NA	TRBJ2-2	once	CASSKTSLGSSGELFF	TGCGCCAGCAGCAAGACTAGTCTGGGCTCCTCCGGGGAGCTGTTTTTT
16	TRBV6-6	TRBD1	TRBJ2-1	once	CASIPGGDRGRNEQFF	TGTGCCAGCATCCCCGGGGGGGACAGGGGGCGTAATGAGCAGTTCTTC
16	TRBV6-1	NA	TRBJ2-7	NA	CASSEAWSGLPYEQYF	TGTGCCAGCAGTGAAGCGTGGTCAGGGTTACCCTACGAGCAGTACTTC
12	TRBV19	NA	TRBJ1-4	NA	CASSITNEKLFF	TGTGCCAGTAGTATAACTAATGAAAAACTGTTTTTT